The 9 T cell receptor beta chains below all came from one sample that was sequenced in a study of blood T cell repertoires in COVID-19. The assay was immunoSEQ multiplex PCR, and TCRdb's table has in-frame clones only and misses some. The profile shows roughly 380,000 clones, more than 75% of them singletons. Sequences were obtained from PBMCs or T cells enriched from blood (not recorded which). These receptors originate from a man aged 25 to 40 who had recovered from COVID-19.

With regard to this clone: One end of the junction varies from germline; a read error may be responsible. Here the CDR3 DNA reads TGTGCCAGCAGTAACTCCGGGGTGACCTATGGCTACACCTTC. Protein product: CASSNSGVTYGYTF. This rearrangement joins TRBV6-2 or TRBV6-3 to TRBJ1-2; D is uncertain. CDR3 size: 14 residues. Per the germline V gene, CDR1 is MNHEY and CDR2 is SVGEGT.

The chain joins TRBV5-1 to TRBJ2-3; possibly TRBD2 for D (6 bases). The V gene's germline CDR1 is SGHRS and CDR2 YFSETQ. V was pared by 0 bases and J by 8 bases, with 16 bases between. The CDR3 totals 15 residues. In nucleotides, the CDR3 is TGCGCCAGCAGCTTGGACTCGGGACTCCGAAGTACGCAGTATTTT. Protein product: CASSLDSGLRSTQYF.

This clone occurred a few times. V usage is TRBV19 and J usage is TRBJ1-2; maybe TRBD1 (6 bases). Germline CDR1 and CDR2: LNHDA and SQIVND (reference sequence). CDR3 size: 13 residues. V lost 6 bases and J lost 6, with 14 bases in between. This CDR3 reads CASRTQGNHGYTF. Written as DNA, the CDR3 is TGTGCCAGTAGAACCCAGGGGAACCATGGCTACACCTTC.

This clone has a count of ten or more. CDR3 bases: TGTGCCATCAGTGGGGGACAGGGGATCACAGATACGCAGTATTTT. Its protein product is CAISGGQGITDTQYF. The gene calls are TRBV10-3 and TRBJ2-3, with 10 nucleotides matching TRBD1. Looked up from germline, CDR1 is ENHRY and CDR2 is SYGVKD. J was trimmed by 2 bases and V by 4 bases; bases with no gene match: 3. This CDR3 is 15 amino acids long.

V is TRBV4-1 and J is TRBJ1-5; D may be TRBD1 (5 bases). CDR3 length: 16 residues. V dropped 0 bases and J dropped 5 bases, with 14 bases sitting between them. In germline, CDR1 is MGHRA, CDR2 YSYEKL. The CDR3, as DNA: TGCGCCAGCAGCCAAGATCCGACAGCTAAGCATCAGCCCCAGCATTTT. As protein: CASSQDPTAKHQPQHF.

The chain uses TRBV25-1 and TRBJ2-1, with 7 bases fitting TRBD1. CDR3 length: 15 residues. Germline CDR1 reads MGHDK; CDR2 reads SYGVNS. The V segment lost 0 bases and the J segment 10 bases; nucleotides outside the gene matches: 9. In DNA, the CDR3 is TGTGCCAGCAGTGAATATCCGGACAGGCGAAACGAGCAGTTCTTC. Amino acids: CASSEYPDRRNEQFF.

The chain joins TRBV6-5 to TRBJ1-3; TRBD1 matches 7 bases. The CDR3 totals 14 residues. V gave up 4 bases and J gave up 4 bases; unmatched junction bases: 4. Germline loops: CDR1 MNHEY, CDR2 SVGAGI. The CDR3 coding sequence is TGTGCCAGCAGTTCCCCGGGACAGGGAAACACCATATATTTT. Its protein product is CASSSPGQGNTIYF.

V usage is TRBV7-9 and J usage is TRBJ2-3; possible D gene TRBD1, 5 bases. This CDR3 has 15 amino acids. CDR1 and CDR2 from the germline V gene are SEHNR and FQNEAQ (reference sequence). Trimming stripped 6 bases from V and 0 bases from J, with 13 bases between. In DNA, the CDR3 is TGTGCCAGCAGAGCACAGGTTGCTAGCACAGATACGCAGTATTTT. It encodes CASRAQVASTDTQYF.

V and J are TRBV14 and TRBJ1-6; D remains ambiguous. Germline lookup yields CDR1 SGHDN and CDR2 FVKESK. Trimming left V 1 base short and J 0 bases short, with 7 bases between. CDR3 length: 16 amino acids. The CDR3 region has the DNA TGTGCCAGCAGCCAAGTTCTGAGCTCCTATAATTCACCCCTCCACTTT. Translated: CASSQVLSSYNSPLHF.